One TCR beta chain is described in this entry. V was shortened by 4 bases and J by 2 bases, with 12 bases between the two germline ends. This CDR3 comprises 14 residues. Germline assignment: CDR1 SGHRS and CDR2 YFSETQ. Here immunoSEQ multiplex PCR was the method, and the copy in TCRdb shows in-frame clones only, minus some. The sample lists some 69,000 clones, roughly 85% seen once, with 1.8% in the top ten. The data stem from a study of blood T cell repertoires in COVID-19. The sample comprised peripheral blood. This clonotype originated in a woman in her sixties or seventies with acute or convalescent COVID-19. The V and J genes are TRBV5-1 and TRBJ2-5; weak D call: TRBD2 (6 bases). The CDR3 nucleotides read TGCGCCAGCAGCGGGGGACTTTCTCAAGAGACCCAGTACTTC. Its translation: CASSGGLSQETQYF. Looking up the rest from reference TRBV5-1 and TRBJ2-5 gives the full variable domain: KAGVTQTPRYLIKTRGQQVTLSCSPISGHRSVSWYQQTPGQGLQFLFEYFSETQRNKGNFPGRFSGRQFSNSRSEMNVSTLELGDSALYLCASSGGLSQETQYFGPGTRLLVL.